This TCR beta chain was found in a study of shared clonotypes between healthy human individuals. About the study: Researchers assigned three CD4 naive, three CD4 memory, two CD8 naive and one CD8 memory plate to each donor.

As regards this clone: Its antigen is undetermined.

Libraries were prepared by immunoSEQ multiplex PCR; TCRdb keeps only in-frame clonotypes and omits some of them. The data hold hundreds of thousands of clones, with approximately 73% observed a single time. The CDR3 has 14 residues. V was pared by 4 bases and J by 4 bases, with 2 bases of the junction left unmatched. Germline-derived CDR1 and CDR2 are SGHVS and FQNEAQ. Study-wide results and caveats: The study's rarefaction showed incomplete sorted-subset sequencing despite large depth.

Sample: memory CD4+ T cells sorted from blood. Subset here: CD45RA-negative fraction. The TCR was taken from a woman under 40 in good health. The gene calls are TRBV7-8 and TRBJ2-1, with 9 positions matching TRBD2. The CDR3 DNA is TGTGCCAGCAGCTGGACTAGCGCGTACAATGAGCAGTTCTTC. Translating gives CASSWTSAYNEQFF.